One and the same sample provided the 20 T cell receptor beta chains below, sequenced in a study of T cell repertoires in cytomegalovirus infection. TCRdb redid the calling of the reads with MiXCR, one entry per CDR3 protein. This sample has 700,000 to 850,000 distinct CDR3 sequences, with about 33% found just once. The antigens these receptors bind are not known. The sequenced sample was cultured CD8+ T cells from PBMCs, obtained from culture after CMV antigen stimulation. The source is a human donor in good health (CMV status not recorded). Some clones in this sample may be carry-over from other donors' samples.

This clonotype was observed a single time. This chain connects TRBV5-8 to TRBJ1-5, with D perhaps matching TRBD1 (5 bases). Trimming took 1 base from V and 9 from J, leaving 20 bases between them. CDR3 size: 16 residues. Germline values: CDR1 SGHTS, CDR2 YDEGEE. The chain's CDR3 is CASSLNRQGFSPPQHF. The DNA of the CDR3 is TGTGCCAGCAGCTTGAATCGGCAGGGCTTTTCTCCGCCCCAGCATTTT.

V usage is TRBV2 and J usage is TRBJ2-7; TRBD1 agrees at 9 bases. Germline lookup yields CDR1 SNHLY and CDR2 FYNNEI. V was clipped by 7 bases and J by 2 bases; unmatched bases: 6. The CDR3 runs to 14 residues. The CDR3 protein is CASISRDRAYEQYV. CDR3 in DNA: TGTGCCAGCATTTCCCGGGACAGGGCCTACGAGCAGTACGTC.

In this sample, this clonotype turned up many times. The chain links TRBV28 to TRBJ2-3; 11 bases fit TRBD1. Per the germline V gene, CDR1 is MDHEN and CDR2 is SYDVKM. Trimming removed 8 bases from V and 3 bases from J; junction bases left unmatched: 1. The CDR3 length is 13 residues. CDR3 sequence reads: CASRDRGTDTQYF. CDR3 nucleotide sequence: TGTGCCAGCCGGGACAGGGGGACAGATACGCAGTATTTT.

The V call is TRBV7-9, the J call TRBJ1-2; D is possibly TRBD1 (5 bases). Germline V lookup: CDR1 SEHNR, CDR2 FQNEAQ (reference sequence). This CDR3 is 14 amino acids long. V was pared by 5 bases and J by 4 bases, with 14 bases between. The CDR3 spells CASSPKTEPYGYTF. In nucleotides, the CDR3 is TGTGCCAGCAGCCCAAAGACAGAGCCCTATGGCTACACCTTC.

With respect to this clonotype: A much larger clone lies one base from this, so it may be a read error. J is TRBJ2-2 and V is TRBV6-6; no definite D call. V was cut by 6 bases and J by 1 base, with 6 bases left in between. Germline CDR1 is MNHNY and CDR2 is SVGAGI (reference sequence). The length of the CDR3 is 13 residues. The chain's CDR3 is CASRRQNTGELFF. The CDR3 DNA sequence: TGTGCCAGCAGACGACAGAACACCGGGGAGCTGTTTTTT.

The sample holds many counts of this clonotype. The chain couples TRBV7-2 to TRBJ2-2; no definite D call. Per the germline V gene, CDR1 is SGHTA and CDR2 is FQGNSA. This CDR3 comprises 15 residues. Trimming pared 5 bases from V and 1 base from J, leaving 11 bases between. DNA for the CDR3: TGTGCCAGCAGCCCTCAAGTTGGGAACACCGGGGAGCTGTTTTTT. Amino acid sequence: CASSPQVGNTGELFF.

The chain carries TRBV10-2 and TRBJ2-7; TRBD2 might be the D (6 bases). CDR3 size: 14 residues. V lost 4 bases and J lost 5, with 15 bases in between. Germline V gene sequence: CDR1 WSHSY, CDR2 SAAADI. In DNA, the CDR3 is TGCGCCAGCAGTGCGGAGGGCCAGGGTAACGAGCAGTACTTC. Translated: CASSAEGQGNEQYF.

The chain recombines TRBV6-1 with TRBJ1-6; no firm D call. Germline V gene lookup returns CDR1 MNHNS and CDR2 SASEGT. Trimming left V 2 bases short and J 7 bases short, with 18 bases between. The CDR3 is made up of 17 amino acids. The CDR3 coding sequence is TGTGCCAGCAGTGAACGGGTAGGCGGAGTCGGGAATTCACCCCTCCACTTT. It specifies CASSERVGGVGNSPLHF.

A note on this clonotype: A much larger clonotype is one base distant, so this may be a read error. This chain uses TRBV6-6 with TRBJ1-5; D is undetermined. CDR3 length: 13 residues. V lost 6 bases, J lost 3 bases, and 9 bases lay in between. Germline V CDR1 and CDR2: MNHNY, SVGAGI (reference sequence). The CDR3 coding sequence is TGTGCCAGCAGCTTGGTCAACAATCAGCCCCAGCATTTT. Translating gives CASSLVNNQPQHF.

This clonotype was observed a handful of times. The rearrangement links TRBV7-8 to TRBJ2-6; 9 bases are a match to TRBD1. Per the germline V gene, CDR1 is SGHVS and CDR2 is FQNEAQ. This CDR3 is 18 amino acids long. The trim removed 2 bases at V and 2 bases at J, leaving 7 bases unmatched. This CDR3 is CASSLSGTGLAGANVLTF. The DNA of the CDR3 is TGTGCCAGCAGCTTATCCGGGACAGGGTTGGCTGGGGCCAACGTCCTGACTTTC.

In this sample, this clonotype turned up a few times. This chain links TRBV6-2 or TRBV6-3 with TRBJ2-1, with D possibly being TRBD2 (5 bases). CDR1 is MNHEY and CDR2 is SVGEGT in the germline V gene. There are 18 residues in the CDR3. V was pared by 7 bases and J by 1 base, with 23 bases between. The CDR3 loop is CASMWEKGRAESYNEQFF. CDR3 sequence (DNA): TGTGCCAGCATGTGGGAGAAGGGTAGGGCTGAATCCTACAATGAGCAGTTCTTC.

V usage is TRBV6-2 or TRBV6-3 and J usage is TRBJ1-4; D is unresolved. In germline, CDR1 is MNHEY, CDR2 SVGEGT. The ends were cut back, 7 bases at V and 6 bases at J, with 15 bases in the middle. This CDR3 spans 14 amino acids. CDR3 sequence: CASIGRRGYEKLFF. CDR3 DNA sequence: TGTGCCAGCATCGGCCGCCGGGGTTATGAAAAACTGTTTTTT.

This clonotype was picked up a small number of times. The chain employs TRBV9 and TRBJ2-5; D is perhaps TRBD1 (5 bases). The CDR3 contains 20 residues. Looked up from germline, CDR1 is SGDLS and CDR2 is YYNGEE. The V end lost 3 bases, the J end lost 0 bases, and 27 bases lay between the germline ends. CDR3 DNA: TGTGCCAGCAGCGCGACTTATGCCCGACCTGACAGCGACTACCAAGAGACCCAGTACTTC. This encodes CASSATYARPDSDYQETQYF.

The chain combines TRBV7-6 with TRBJ1-2; weak D call: TRBD1 (6 bases). Germline assignment: CDR1 SGHVS and CDR2 FNYEAQ. Trimming cost V 1 base and J 8 bases, with 17 bases left between them. The CDR3 loop spans 15 amino acids. The chain's CDR3 is CASSLDGQGTKGYTF. DNA of the CDR3: TGTGCCAGCAGCTTAGATGGGCAGGGGACCAAGGGCTACACCTTC.

The CDR3 sequence is CASSPPGEGTGELFF. CDR3 sequence (DNA): TGTGCCAGCAGCCCCCCCGGGGAAGGGACCGGGGAGCTGTTTTTT. The chain carries TRBV3-1 and TRBJ2-2; the D gene is possibly TRBD2 (5 bases). V gave up 4 bases and J gave up 5 bases, with 14 bases separating them. CDR3 size: 15 residues. Germline V gene data show CDR1 as LGHDT and CDR2 as YNNKEL (reference sequence). The full variable domain, its missing parts supplied by reference TRBV3-1 and TRBJ2-2, is DTAVSQTPKYLVTQMGNDKSIKCEQNLGHDTMYWYKQDSKKFLKIMFSYNNKELIINETVPNRFSPKSPDKAHLNLHINSLELGDSAVYFCASSPPGEGTGELFFGEGSRLTVL.

V and J are TRBV10-2 and TRBJ1-2, with a tentative D call TRBD1 (5 bases). The germline V gene encodes CDR1 WSHSY and CDR2 SAAADI. Between the trimmed V and J ends, which lost 4 bases and 4 bases, there was a span of 13 bases. The CDR3 extends over 14 amino acids. The CDR3 is CASSATDPLYGYTF. For the CDR3, the DNA is TGCGCCAGCAGTGCGACAGACCCCCTCTATGGCTACACCTTC.

Ten or more counts support this clonotype. The CDR3 protein is CASSLATSGGAPYNEQFF. CDR3 in DNA: TGCGCCAGCAGCTTGGCCACTAGCGGGGGGGCCCCTTACAATGAGCAGTTCTTC. This chain links TRBV5-1 with TRBJ2-1, with TRBD2 matching over 13 bases. J was trimmed by 4 bases and V by 0 bases; bases with no gene match: 7. Germline V CDR1 and CDR2: SGHRS, YFSETQ. This CDR3 has 18 residues.

A note on this clonotype: One junction end does not reproduce the germline sequence, and a read error may be involved. This chain connects TRBV4-1 to TRBJ1-1; 10 nucleotides match TRBD1. CDR1 is MGHRA, CDR2 YSYEKL, per germline. The CDR3 runs 15 residues. CDR3 sequence reads: CASSQGQGRRTEAFF. CDR3 DNA: TGTGCCAGCAGCCAGGGACAGGGGAGAAGAACTGAAGCTTTCTTT.

CDR3 region: CASSEPFRGDNQPQHF. CDR3 nucleotides: TGTGCCAGCAGTGAACCCTTCAGGGGAGACAATCAGCCCCAGCATTTT. This sequence joins TRBV2 and TRBJ1-5; possibly TRBD1 for D (6 bases). The CDR3 length is 16 residues. Germline CDR1 reads SNHLY; CDR2 reads FYNNEI. Trimming took 2 bases from V and 3 from J, leaving 14 bases between them. The whole variable domain, remainder taken from reference TRBV2 and TRBJ1-5, is EPEVTQTPSHQVTQMGQEVILRCVPISNHLYFYWYRQILGQKVEFLVSFYNNEISEKSEIFDDQFSVERPDGSNFTLKIRSTKLEDSAMYFCASSEPFRGDNQPQHFGDGTRLSIL.

This rearrangement joins TRBV4-1 to TRBJ2-2; D gene uncertain. The germline CDR1 and CDR2 sequences are MGHRA and YSYEKL. CDR3 length: 15 residues. Trimming took 0 bases from V and 1 from J, leaving 6 bases between them. DNA for the CDR3: TGCGCCAGCAGCCAAGAGGCGGTGAACACCGGGGAGCTGTTTTTT. It codes for CASSQEAVNTGELFF.